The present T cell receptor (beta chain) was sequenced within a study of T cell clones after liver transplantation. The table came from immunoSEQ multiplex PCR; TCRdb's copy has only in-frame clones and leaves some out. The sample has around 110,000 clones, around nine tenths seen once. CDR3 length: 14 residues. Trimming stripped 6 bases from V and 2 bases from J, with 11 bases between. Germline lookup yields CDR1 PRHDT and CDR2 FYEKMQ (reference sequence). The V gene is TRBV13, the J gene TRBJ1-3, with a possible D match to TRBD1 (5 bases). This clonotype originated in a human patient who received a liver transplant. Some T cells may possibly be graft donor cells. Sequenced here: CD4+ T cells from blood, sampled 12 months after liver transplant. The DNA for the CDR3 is TGTGCCAGCAGGACCCCGGGGGCTGGAAACACCATATATTTT. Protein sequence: CASRTPGAGNTIYF.